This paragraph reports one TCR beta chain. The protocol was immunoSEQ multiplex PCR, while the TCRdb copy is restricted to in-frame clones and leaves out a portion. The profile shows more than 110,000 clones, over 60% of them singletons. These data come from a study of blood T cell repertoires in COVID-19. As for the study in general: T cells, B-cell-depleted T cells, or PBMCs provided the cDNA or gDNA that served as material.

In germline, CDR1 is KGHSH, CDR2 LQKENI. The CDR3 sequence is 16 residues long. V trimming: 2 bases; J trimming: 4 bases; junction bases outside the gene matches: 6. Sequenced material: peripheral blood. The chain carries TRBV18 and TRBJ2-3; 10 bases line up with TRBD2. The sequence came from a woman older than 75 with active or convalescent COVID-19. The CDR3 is CASSPSGGGRADTQYF. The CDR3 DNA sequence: TGTGCCAGCTCACCAAGCGGGGGGGGCCGTGCAGATACGCAGTATTTT.